Listed below are T cell receptor beta chains from one sample, sequenced in a study of Ad26.COV2.S vaccination and SARS-CoV-2 variants. Repertoires were generated with immunoSEQ multiplex PCR, while TCRdb's copy carries only in-frame clones and drops some. The data show around 400,000 clones, 80% to 90% seen once. The sample consisted of peripheral blood, taken in a trial of Ad26.COV2.S vaccine versus placebo. The source is a person between 18 and 59 years old who received the Ad26.COV2.S COVID-19 vaccine or a placebo. The CDR3 runs from the conserved cysteine through the conserved F or W. The D gene is left open where the match is weak. A clone size is listed for some rows: how often the clone was seen (once, few, many), or a class if it is expanded.

TRBV19	13	NA	TRBJ2-1	NA	TGTGCCAGTAGTATCCGGATTCACAATGAGCAGTTCTTC	CASSIRIHNEQFF
TRBV5-4	12	NA	TRBJ2-3	NA	TGTGCCATCCAGGGTAGCGGAGATACGCAGTATTTT	CAIQGSGDTQYF
TRBV4-1	15	NA	TRBJ1-5	NA	TGCGCCAGCAGCCAACCCTACAGCCCCAATCAGCCCCAGCATTTT	CASSQPYSPNQPQHF
TRBV19	17	TRBD1	TRBJ2-6	NA	TGTGCCAGTCAAAGGACAGGCCAGACCTCTGGGGCCAACGTCCTGACTTTC	CASQRTGQTSGANVLTF
TRBV9	14	NA	TRBJ2-7	NA	TGTGCCAGCAGCCGGAGTTGGCAGGGTGGCGAGCAGTACTTC	CASSRSWQGGEQYF
TRBV4-1	14	NA	TRBJ1-5	NA	TGCGCCAGCAGCCAAGCAGGGTTTGATCAGCCCCAGCATTTT	CASSQAGFDQPQHF
TRBV27	14	NA	TRBJ1-1	NA	TGTGCCAGCACCCCCGGGACTAAGGCGACTGAAGCTTTCTTT	CASTPGTKATEAFF
TRBV6-1	14	TRBD1	TRBJ1-3	NA	TGTGCCAGCAGTGAACTCAGGGGGGGAAACACCATATATTTT	CASSELRGGNTIYF
TRBV5-1	14	NA	TRBJ1-1	few	TGCGCCAGCAGCTTGGACAGGGCGAACACTGAAGCTTTCTTT	CASSLDRANTEAFF
TRBV10-3	15	NA	TRBJ1-2	NA	TGTGCCATCAGCCCGACGGTGGACGGGGCTTTCGGCTACACCTTC	CAISPTVDGAFGYTF
TRBV7-2	14	TRBD2	TRBJ2-2	NA	TGTGCCAGCAGCTTTAGCGGGAGAGCCGGGGAGCTGTTTTTT	CASSFSGRAGELFF
TRBV3-1/TRBV3-2	16	NA	TRBJ2-1	NA	TGTGCCAGCAGCCATGGTGGGGGGCAGTTCTACAATGAGCAGTTCTTC	CASSHGGGQFYNEQFF
TRBV27	14	TRBD1	TRBJ2-5	NA	TGTGCCAGCAGTGTCCAAGGGGGCGCGGAGACCCAGTACTTC	CASSVQGGAETQYF
TRBV5-1	14	NA	TRBJ1-2	NA	TGCGCCAGCAGCTTGGACGGGACAAATTATGGCTACACCTTC	CASSLDGTNYGYTF
TRBV11-3	14	NA	TRBJ1-5	NA	TGTGCCAGCAGCTTAGCCGGTCCTAATCAGCCCCAGCATTTT	CASSLAGPNQPQHF
TRBV6-1	14	NA	TRBJ1-5	NA	TGTGCCAGCAGTGATGTGGTCAGGACTCAGCCCCAGCATTTT	CASSDVVRTQPQHF
TRBV3-1/TRBV3-2	12	NA	TRBJ1-1	NA	TGTGCCAGCAGCCTGCGCAATATAGGGGCTTTCTTT	CASSLRNIGAFF
TRBV7-9	14	NA	TRBJ1-4	few	TGTGCCAGCAGCTTATATTCGGCAGATGAAAAACTGTTTTTT	CASSLYSADEKLFF
TRBV4-3	15	TRBD1	TRBJ1-3	NA	TGCGCCAGCAGCCGCAAGACAGGGGGCTCGGGCACCATATATTTT	CASSRKTGGSGTIYF
TRBV27	13	NA	TRBJ1-2	NA	TGTGCCACCCGGGACATCGGACAGTATGGCTACACCTTC	CATRDIGQYGYTF
TRBV15	14	NA	TRBJ2-5	NA	TGTGCCACCAGCAGAGATCGAGCTGAGGCGACCCAGTACTTC	CATSRDRAEATQYF
TRBV7-2	15	NA	TRBJ2-7	NA	TGTGCCAGCAGCTTGGGTTGGGGTCGTGGGTACGAGCAGTACTTC	CASSLGWGRGYEQYF
TRBV6-5	14	TRBD1	TRBJ1-1	NA	TGTGCCAGCAGGTGGACAGGGTCGGACACTGAAGCTTTCTTT	CASRWTGSDTEAFF
TRBV19	15	NA	TRBJ1-5	NA	TGTGCCTCTAGTATTGATCGGGGCGGCAATCAGCCCCAGCATTTT	CASSIDRGGNQPQHF
TRBV27	14	NA	TRBJ1-1	NA	TGTGCCAGCAGACAATTACAGGGGAACACTGAAGCTTTCTTT	CASRQLQGNTEAFF
TRBV7-9	14	TRBD1	TRBJ1-2	NA	TGTGCCAGCAGTCAGAGACAGGGCTTATATGGCTACACCTTC	CASSQRQGLYGYTF
TRBV6-6	13	NA	TRBJ2-1	few	TGTGCCAGCAGTTACACAGGGGAGGGTGAGCAGTTCTTC	CASSYTGEGEQFF
TRBV30	13	NA	TRBJ1-2	NA	TGTGCCTGGAGTTCAGGGACTTTCTCGGGCTACACCTTC	CAWSSGTFSGYTF
TRBV6-1	15	TRBD1	TRBJ1-4	NA	TGTGCCAGCAGTGACCAGGGACAGGCTGGTGAAAAACTGTTTTTT	CASSDQGQAGEKLFF
TRBV6-5	14	TRBD1	TRBJ2-7	NA	TGTGCCAGCTACCTGACAGGGAGAACCTACGAGCAGTACTTC	CASYLTGRTYEQYF
TRBV7-9	16	NA	TRBJ2-5	few	TGTGCCAGCAGCTCTTCCGGGACACGCCACCAAGAGACCCAGTACTTC	CASSSSGTRHQETQYF
TRBV3-1/TRBV3-2	16	TRBD2	TRBJ2-3	few	TGTGCCAGCAGCCAAGGGACTAGCGGTCCTCGAGGTACGCAGTATTTT	CASSQGTSGPRGTQYF
TRBV4-1	16	NA	TRBJ1-1	NA	TGCGCCAGCAGCCAAGGGTCGGGCGGGAAGAACACTGAAGCTTTCTTT	CASSQGSGGKNTEAFF
TRBV5-1	15	TRBD1	TRBJ2-2	NA	TGCGCCAGCAGCCCTGCGACAGGGGACACCGGGGAGCTGTTTTTT	CASSPATGDTGELFF
TRBV27	13	NA	TRBJ1-2	NA	TGTGCCAGCAGTTTGACCGGAACCTATGGCTACACCTTC	CASSLTGTYGYTF
TRBV24-1	11	NA	TRBJ1-1	NA	TGTGTCAAAGGGGGGGGAACTGAAGCTTTCTTT	CVKGGGTEAFF
TRBV5-6	13	NA	TRBJ2-7	NA	TGTGCCAGCAGCTTCGGTGCCTCCTACGAGCAGTACTTC	CASSFGASYEQYF
TRBV19	15	NA	TRBJ1-4	once	TGTGCCAGTAGTCTCACGGGCCGCAATGACAAAAAACTGTTTTTT	CASSLTGRNDKKLFF
TRBV30	13	NA	TRBJ1-4	NA	TGTGCCTGGAGTACGACCCGGGGGGAAAAACTGTTTTTT	CAWSTTRGEKLFF
TRBV12-5	18	TRBD1	TRBJ1-3	NA	TGTGCTAGTGGTCTTGGGCCCACCGGGACAGAAACTGGAAACACCATATATTTT	CASGLGPTGTETGNTIYF
TRBV4-2	17	NA	TRBJ2-1	NA	TGTGCCAGCAGCCAAGTGCGTGCCAGGGGGGTCTACAATGAGCAGTTCTTC	CASSQVRARGVYNEQFF
TRBV4-1	13	NA	TRBJ1-4	once	TGCGCCAGCAGCCACCTAAATCAGGGAAAACTGTTTTTT	CASSHLNQGKLFF
TRBV3-1/TRBV3-2	14	NA	TRBJ1-2	NA	TGTGCCAGCAGCCCACACAGGGTATCGGAGGGCTACACCTTC	CASSPHRVSEGYTF
TRBV21-1	18	NA	TRBJ2-7	NA	TGTGCCAGCAATAGGACAGGGGGCGGACTAGAAAGTAAGTACGAGCAGTACTTC	CASNRTGGGLESKYEQYF
TRBV12-3/TRBV12-4	13	NA	TRBJ1-5	NA	TGTGCCAGCAGTTTAAGGGACGCGCAGCCCCAGCATTTT	CASSLRDAQPQHF
TRBV14	13	NA	TRBJ2-1	NA	TGTGCCAGCAGCCAAGATCTAGGGCGAAAGCAGTTCTTC	CASSQDLGRKQFF
TRBV10-2	15	TRBD1	TRBJ2-3	NA	TGCGCCAGCAGTGACGGGACAGGGGGGACAGATACGCAGTATTTT	CASSDGTGGTDTQYF
TRBV7-2	13	NA	TRBJ2-1	few	TGTGCCAGCAGCTTGGTCAGTGGCGTGGAGCAGTTCTTC	CASSLVSGVEQFF
TRBV4-1	15	NA	TRBJ1-2	once	TGCGCCAGCAGCCAAGATCGCTTGGGACTCTATGGCTACACCTTC	CASSQDRLGLYGYTF
TRBV6-6	12	NA	TRBJ1-1	NA	TGTGCCAGCAGTTGGGGGGACACTGAAGCTTTCTTT	CASSWGDTEAFF
TRBV29-1	12	NA	TRBJ2-3	NA	TGCAGCGTTGCTATCCCCCCAGATACGCAGTATTTT	CSVAIPPDTQYF
TRBV3-1/TRBV3-2	12	NA	TRBJ1-2	NA	TGTGCCAGCAGCCAAGAATCGGGTGGCTACACCTTC	CASSQESGGYTF
TRBV27	13	NA	TRBJ1-1	NA	TGTGCCAGCAGTTTAATTATAAACACTGAAGCTTTCTTT	CASSLIINTEAFF
TRBV6-5	14	NA	TRBJ2-7	NA	TGTGCCAGCACTCGGACGGCGACCTCCTACGAGCAGTACTTC	CASTRTATSYEQYF
TRBV9	17	TRBD2	TRBJ2-2	once	TGTGCCAGCAGCCCCCACCCGGCCAGCGGGAATGCCGGGGAGCTGTTTTTT	CASSPHPASGNAGELFF